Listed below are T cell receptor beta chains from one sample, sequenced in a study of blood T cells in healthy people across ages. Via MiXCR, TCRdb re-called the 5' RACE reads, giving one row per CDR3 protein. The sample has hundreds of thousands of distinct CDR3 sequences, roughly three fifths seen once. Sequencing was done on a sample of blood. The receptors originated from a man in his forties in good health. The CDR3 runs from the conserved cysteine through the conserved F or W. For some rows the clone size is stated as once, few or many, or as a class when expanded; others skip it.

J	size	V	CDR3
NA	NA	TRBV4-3	CASSQDNGDWSYEQYF
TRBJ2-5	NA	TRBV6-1	CASGLAGGKTETQYF
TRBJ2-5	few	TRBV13	CASAIGGPYETQYF
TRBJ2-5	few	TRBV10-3	CAISDLQGLAGVTQETQYF
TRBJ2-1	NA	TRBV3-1	CASSPGLREQFF
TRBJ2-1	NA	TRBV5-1	CASSLHRDSTHNEQFF
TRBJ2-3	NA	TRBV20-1	CSARPARGGVTDTQYF
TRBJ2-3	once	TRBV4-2	CASSQGLGRAPDTQYF
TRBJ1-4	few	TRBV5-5	CASSFWDQAEKLFF
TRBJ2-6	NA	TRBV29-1	CSVGIGGANVLTF
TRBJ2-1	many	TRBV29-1	CSAETSGRGYEQFF
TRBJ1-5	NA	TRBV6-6	CASSSPNSGFDQPQHF
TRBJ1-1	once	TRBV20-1	CSARRQGGEAFF
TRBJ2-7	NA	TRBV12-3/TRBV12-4	CASSSGTPISPYEQYF
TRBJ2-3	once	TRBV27	CASSTYKSSSTDTQYF
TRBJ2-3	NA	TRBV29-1	CSVSTLAGGRTDTQYF
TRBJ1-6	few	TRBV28	CASTGRADNSPLHF
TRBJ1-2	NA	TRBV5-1	CASSLIPRRQGGGYTF
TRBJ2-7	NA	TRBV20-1	CSAWPLGYEQYF
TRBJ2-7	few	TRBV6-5	CASNPGLARPPYEQYF
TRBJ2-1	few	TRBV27	CASSPLAGGPYEQFF
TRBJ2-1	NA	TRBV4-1	CASSQRTSPSSYNEQFF
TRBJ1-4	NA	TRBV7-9	CASSTALGGREKLFF
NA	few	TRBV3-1	CASSQVSGTSGKETQYF
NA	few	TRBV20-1	CSARGRRTSAAYEQYF
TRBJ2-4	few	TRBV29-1	CSVEGGRVNQNIQYF
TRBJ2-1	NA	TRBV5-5	CASSLSGTGAHNEQFF
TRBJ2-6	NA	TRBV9	CASTRTRGPANVLTF
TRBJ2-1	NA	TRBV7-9	CASSLIEQGQFF
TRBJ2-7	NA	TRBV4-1	CASSQYFGTGFSYERYF
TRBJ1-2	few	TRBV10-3	CAIREGSGYTF
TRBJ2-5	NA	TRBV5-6	CASSFFRDPETQYF
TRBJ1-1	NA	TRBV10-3	CAISESSGQGATSTEAFF
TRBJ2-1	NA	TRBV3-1	CASSRPPSYNEQFF
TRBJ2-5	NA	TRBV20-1	CSGLGQPPSETQYF
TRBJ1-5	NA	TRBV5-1	CASVIWGNNQPQHF
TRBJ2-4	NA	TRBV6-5	CASSQNRDSNIQYF
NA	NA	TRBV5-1	CASSHLLLGREGGYNEQYF
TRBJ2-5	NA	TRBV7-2	CASSLVSLAHGETQYF
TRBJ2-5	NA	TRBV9	CASSWIDGETQYF
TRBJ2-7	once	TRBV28	CASSFRRGTSGTHEQYF
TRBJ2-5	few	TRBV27	CASSQTGSGGETQYF